A single sample is the source of the 11 T cell receptor beta chains below, sequenced in a study of cytomegalovirus exposure and HLA in healthy donors. The PCR made use of 60 Vbeta and 13 Jbeta primers. Method: immunoSEQ multiplex PCR; TCRdb's copy keeps in-frame clones and lacks some. This sample carries about 180,000 clones, about three quarters of them seen once, and the ten largest clones take around 1.5%. The sequencing input was PBMCs. All receptors come from a young man in good health and CMV-seronegative.

The chain is built from TRBV27 and TRBJ2-1; 9 bases match TRBD2. The CDR3 has 16 residues. Germline assignment: CDR1 MNHEY and CDR2 SMNVEV (reference sequence). Trimming took 2 bases from V and 10 from J; bases not matched to a gene: 12. This CDR3 reads CASSLRKSGGMPEQFF. The CDR3 region has the DNA TGTGCCAGCAGTTTACGAAAAAGCGGGGGGATGCCCGAGCAGTTCTTC.

The sample holds a few counts of this clone. The chain combines TRBV27 with TRBJ2-7; tentative D call: TRBD2 (6 bases). V lost 5 bases to trimming and J lost 0 bases, with 17 bases between them. CDR1 is MNHEY and CDR2 is SMNVEV in the germline V gene (reference sequence). This CDR3 has 16 amino acids. CDR3 sequence (DNA): TGTGCCAGCAGTCCCCTACGCTCGGGACTCTCCTACGAGCAGTACTTC. Its protein product is CASSPLRSGLSYEQYF.

V usage is TRBV27 and J usage is TRBJ2-7; the match to TRBD2 covers 7 bases. CDR1 and CDR2 from the germline V gene are MNHEY and SMNVEV (reference sequence). Trimming removed 5 bases from V and 5 bases from J; junction bases left unmatched: 9. CDR3 length: 14 residues. The CDR3 DNA reads TGTGCCAGCAGTCCCGCCGGGACTACGGACGAGCAGTACTTC. Translated, it gives CASSPAGTTDEQYF.

V gene TRBV11-2 combines with J gene TRBJ2-5; D might be TRBD2 (5 bases). The CDR3 extends over 11 amino acids. Germline V gives CDR1 SGHAT, CDR2 FQNNGV. V lost 1 base and J lost 9, with 6 bases in between. In DNA form, the CDR3 reads TGTGCCAGCAGCTTAGGAGGGCCCCAGTACTTC. This translates into CASSLGGPQYF.

This chain links TRBV18 with TRBJ2-5, with D possibly matching TRBD1 (5 bases). V lost 3 bases and J 5 bases, leaving 7 bases between the germline ends. Per germline, CDR1 KGHSH and CDR2 LQKENI. CDR3 length: 12 amino acids. CDR3 nucleotides: TGTGCCAGCTCACCTAAGGGGGAGACCCAGTACTTC. Translating it yields CASSPKGETQYF.

V usage is TRBV5-4 and J usage is TRBJ2-5, with TRBD2 matching 9 bases. CDR3 size: 12 residues. The germline CDR1 and CDR2 sequences are SGHNT and YYREEE (reference sequence). CDR3 coding DNA: TGTGCGGCGGGAGGGGACCAAGAGACCCAGTACTTC. Protein sequence: CAAGGDQETQYF. Drawing the rest from reference TRBV5-4 and TRBJ2-5, the complete variable domain is ETGVTQSPTHLIKTRGQQVTLRCSSQSGHNTVSWYQQALGQGPQFIFQYYREEENGRGNFPPRFSGLQFPNYSSELNVNALELDDSALYLCAAGGDQETQYFGPGTRLLVL.

This clone was recorded a few times. This sequence joins TRBV19 and TRBJ1-1; D is ambiguous. Deletions cut 6 bases from V and 0 bases from J, with 17 bases between. Germline values: CDR1 LNHDA, CDR2 SQIVND (reference sequence). The CDR3 length is 16 residues. The CDR3 loop reads CASSRAQWNLNTEAFF. CDR3 bases: TGTGCCAGTAGCCGAGCACAGTGGAATTTGAACACTGAAGCTTTCTTT.

This chain links TRBV4-1 with TRBJ1-2, with 7 nucleotides matching TRBD1. Germline V gives CDR1 MGHRA, CDR2 YSYEKL. There are 14 residues in the CDR3. The junction had 2 bases not matched to a gene; V was cut back by 1 base and J by 3 bases. This chain's CDR3 is CASSQGDSYYGYTF. CDR3 DNA sequence: TGCGCCAGCAGCCAAGGGGACAGTTACTATGGCTACACCTTC.

This chain joins TRBV6-1 and TRBJ1-4; TRBD1 agrees at 7 bases. This CDR3 contains 14 residues. Trimming cost V 1 base and J 8 bases; bases outside gene matches: 4. CDR1 is MNHNS and CDR2 is SASEGT in the germline V gene. CDR3 coding DNA: TGTGCCAGCAGTGAAGGGCAGGGGGGCGAAAAACTGTTTTTT. Translated: CASSEGQGGEKLFF.

In its sample, this clone was seen once. The CDR3 reads CASSLGTGGENGYTF. The CDR3 coding sequence is TGTGCCAGCAGCCTGGGAACAGGGGGCGAGAACGGCTACACCTTC. The chain recombines TRBV5-4 with TRBJ1-2; 9 nucleotides match TRBD1. CDR3 length: 15 amino acids. CDR1 and CDR2 from the germline V gene are SGHNT and YYREEE (reference sequence). Unmatched junction bases numbered 12, after V lost 4 bases and J lost 8 bases.

This chain links TRBV5-4 with TRBJ2-7; D may be TRBD1 (6 bases). Trimming cost V 3 bases and J 5 bases, with 12 bases left between them. There are 13 residues in the CDR3. Looked up from germline, CDR1 is SGHNT and CDR2 is YYREEE (reference sequence). In DNA form, the CDR3 reads TGTGCCAGCAGCTGGCCAGGGGTCGACGAGCAGTACTTC. It translates to CASSWPGVDEQYF.